These T cell receptor beta chains were read from a single sample in a study of T-cell memory formation after mild COVID-19. TCRdb reprocessed the 5' RACE reads with MiXCR, giving one entry per CDR3 protein. Here the sample spans 560,000 or so distinct CDR3 sequences, 17% being singletons. The sequencing input was PBMCs or a T cell subset sorted from them (not recorded which). The receptors here all came from an adult woman who had mild COVID-19 (a few samples of this study predate the infection). Cell type and time point are not known. Each CDR3 is given without its conserved first and last residue. Fields, in order: D gene, clone size, V gene, CDR3 protein. D genes are given only for firm matches. For some rows the clone size is stated as once, few or many, or as a class when expanded; others skip it.

-,-,TRBV18,ASSPNLGSQETQY
-,few,TRBV10-3,AISEEGIYGYT
-,-,TRBV7-9,ASSFGGTLYEQY
-,-,TRBV12-3/TRBV12-4,ASSFATGGSQTQY
-,few,TRBV29-1,SVAPVNEQF
-,few,TRBV24-1,ATSDYSGNTIY
TRBD1,-,TRBV7-9,ASSLEGTGRGNQPQH
TRBD1,-,TRBV9,ASSIGTGGIADTQY
TRBD2,-,TRBV30,AVGGTNYEQY
-,few,TRBV6-2/TRBV6-3,ASSTPRGLSGANVLT
-,few,TRBV9,ASSVTGLDTEAF
-,few,TRBV2,ASSEREDPSYGYT
-,-,TRBV9,ASSVATTDGYT
-,-,TRBV5-1,ASSLAGYPNNEQF
-,-,TRBV5-6,ASSLKIGDSSYNEQF
-,few,TRBV29-1,SVEQGYRTGELF
-,few,TRBV14,ASSQGGYATYEQY
-,many,TRBV12-3/TRBV12-4,ASSSQGGGEQF
-,few,TRBV3-1,ASLKAGADTQY
-,-,TRBV9,ASSPDGQGTNTQY
-,-,TRBV27,ASSFGTGGGEQY
TRBD1,many,TRBV5-4,ASSPGQRSYNEQF
-,many,TRBV18,ASSPRTRTDEQF
TRBD2,-,TRBV5-1,ASSLISGNSYEQY
-,-,TRBV7-9,ASSNRQAYYGYT
TRBD2,few,TRBV4-1,ASSQGGRGGSYEQY
-,many,TRBV27,ASSLGVRYEQY
-,few,TRBV6-2/TRBV6-3,ASSYRGFKNIQY
-,-,TRBV19,ASRVGPSGANVLT
-,-,TRBV27,ASSSRQFSTSTDTQY
-,few,TRBV10-3,AISGGGNTEAF
-,-,TRBV2,ASSAAVRMGSPLH
-,few,TRBV5-5,ASSLAAAGNTIY
-,-,TRBV7-3,ASSLFPGTEAF
-,-,TRBV5-1,ASSLLWGGTEAF
TRBD1,-,TRBV6-1,ASSPRQGRNGYT
-,few,TRBV6-5,ASSYSEGSSYEQY
TRBD1,-,TRBV2,ASRRLGQGGNNEQF
TRBD1,few,TRBV25-1,ASSESPRGYGYT
TRBD2,-,TRBV20-1,SARVPSGAYEQY
TRBD1,-,TRBV5-6,ASSSRTGGDSPLH
-,-,TRBV7-3,ASSLNINTEAF
-,-,TRBV9,ASSVGGGVLGETQY
-,-,TRBV12-3/TRBV12-4,ASSPLWGAEAF
-,few,TRBV20-1,SARGWDSNQPQH
-,-,TRBV6-5,ASSYSTRGVQY
TRBD2,-,TRBV6-5,ASSSNFGTSGSLYNEQF
TRBD2,few,TRBV20-1,SAKAGGAWGSYNEQF
TRBD2,few,TRBV4-1,ASSQGRTSVINEQY
-,many,TRBV4-1,ASSFTSGSTYNEQF
-,few,TRBV5-1,ASSLEYRYEQF
-,few,TRBV27,ASSLYGGKEKLF
TRBD2,many,TRBV7-2,ASSPGLAGDEQY
TRBD1,many,TRBV9,ASSTTQTGSTEQF
TRBD2,-,TRBV9,ASSPTGTSGADEQF